These 26 T cell receptor beta chains came from one sample sequenced in a study of T-cell memory formation after mild COVID-19. TCRdb re-called the 5' RACE reads with MiXCR, one entry per CDR3 protein. The sample contains approximately 150,000 distinct CDR3 sequences, under 7% of which appear only once. Sequencing was carried out using PBMCs or a T cell subset sorted from them (not recorded which). These receptors were taken from an adult woman who had mild COVID-19 (a few samples of this study predate the infection). Cell type and time point are not known.

This clonotype was detected a few times. This chain connects TRBV18 to TRBJ1-4; weak D call: TRBD1 (6 bases). The CDR3 contains 14 residues. Germline V CDR1 and CDR2: KGHSH, LQKENI. V was trimmed by 3 bases and J by 5 bases, leaving 10 bases between them. CDR3 sequence reads: CASSPDRFNEKLFF. CDR3 bases: TGTGCCAGCTCACCCGACAGGTTCAATGAAAAACTGTTTTTT. Looking up the rest from reference TRBV18 and TRBJ1-4 gives the full variable domain: NAGVMQNPRHLVRRRGQEARLRCSPMKGHSHVYWYRQLPEEGLKFMVYLQKENIIDESGMPKERFSAEFPKEGPSILRIQQVVRGDSAAYFCASSPDRFNEKLFFGSGTQLSVL.

This clonotype came up many times. The gene calls are TRBV3-1 and TRBJ2-7; D may be TRBD2 (6 bases). Per germline, CDR1 LGHDT and CDR2 YNNKEL (reference sequence). CDR3 length: 14 residues. Trimming left V 4 bases short and J 2 bases short, with 12 bases between. The CDR3 region has the DNA TGTGCCAGCAGCCGCGGGGACCCTCCCTACGAGCAGTACTTC. This gives the protein CASSRGDPPYEQYF.

This clonotype was picked up many times. The V gene is TRBV6-5, the J gene TRBJ2-1, with 11 bases that match TRBD2. Germline assignment: CDR1 MNHEY and CDR2 SVGAGI. The CDR3 has 17 amino acids. J was trimmed by 0 bases and V by 5 bases; bases with no gene match: 6. CDR3 DNA sequence: TGTGCCAGCAGTCTCCCGACTAGCGGGGACTCCTACAATGAGCAGTTCTTC. Translated: CASSLPTSGDSYNEQFF.

At least ten counts were recorded for this clonotype. V and J are TRBV6-1 and TRBJ2-5; D not resolved. The CDR3 covers 14 residues. Between the trimmed V and J ends, which lost 2 bases and 5 bases, there was a span of 12 bases. CDR1 and CDR2 (germline): MNHNS, SASEGT. The CDR3 spells CASSELAVGETQYF. CDR3 DNA: TGTGCCAGCAGTGAACTGGCGGTTGGCGAGACCCAGTACTTC.

This clonotype was detected only a few times. This chain links TRBV12-3 or TRBV12-4 with TRBJ2-4, with TRBD2 matching 9 bases. This CDR3 is 14 amino acids long. The V and J ends lost 8 bases and 0 bases, in that order; junction bases with no gene match: 2. CDR3 in amino acids: CASGTSRAKNIQYF. In DNA, the CDR3 is TGTGCCAGCGGGACTAGCCGAGCCAAAAACATTCAGTACTTC.

There are many counts of this clonotype. The V and J genes are TRBV10-3 and TRBJ2-7; 7 bases agree with TRBD1. The V gene's germline CDR1 is ENHRY and CDR2 SYGVKD. The CDR3 is 15 amino acids. V shed 4 bases, J shed 3 bases, and the junction held 9 bases outside the gene matches. CDR3 DNA sequence: TGTGCCATCAGTGGCCGACAGGGCATGAACTACGAGCAGTACTTC. As protein: CAISGRQGMNYEQYF.

CDR3 nucleotide sequence: TGCGCCAGCAGCTTGGGGACACCCGCCTACGAGCAGTACTTC. Translated, it gives CASSLGTPAYEQYF. This chain joins TRBV5-1 and TRBJ2-7; D is possibly TRBD1 (5 bases). Germline values: CDR1 SGHRS, CDR2 YFSETQ. V shed 0 bases and J shed 2 bases, with 9 bases lying between them. This CDR3 contains 14 residues.

The V call is TRBV3-1, the J call TRBJ2-1; D possibly corresponds to TRBD1 (6 bases). The germline V and J ends were trimmed by 6 bases and 9 bases, with 18 bases remaining between them. Germline CDR1 and CDR2: LGHDT and YNNKEL (reference sequence). This CDR3 is built from 14 residues. CDR3 nucleotides: TGTGCCAGCAGTCAGAGGGGGAGCGCGGTTGAGCAGTTCTTC. It is translated as CASSQRGSAVEQFF.

This clonotype was observed at least ten times. The genes are TRBV11-2 and TRBJ1-1, with D unresolved. Germline-derived CDR1 and CDR2 are SGHAT and FQNNGV. The CDR3 has 14 residues. V dropped 0 bases and J dropped 0 bases, with 5 bases sitting between them. The CDR3 spells CASSLETVNTEAFF. In DNA form, the CDR3 reads TGTGCCAGCAGCTTAGAAACGGTGAACACTGAAGCTTTCTTT.

Ten or more counts support this clonotype. One end of the junction does not line up with germline, which may come from a read error. The chain uses TRBV7-7 and TRBJ2-2, with 7 bases that match TRBD2. CDR1 and CDR2 from the germline V gene are SSHAT and FNYEAQ (reference sequence). CDR3 size: 15 residues. Here the CDR3 DNA reads TGTGCTAGCAGCCCGGAGACTAGCAGCACCGGGGAGCTGTTTTTT. It is translated as CASSPETSSTGELFF.

This clonotype was found a few times. The chain is built from TRBV5-5 and TRBJ1-6; D is unresolved. The CDR3 has 16 residues. CDR1 is SGHKS and CDR2 is YYEKEE in the germline V gene (reference sequence). With 3 bases removed from V and 9 bases from J, the gap between germline ends came to 19 bases. CDR3 loop: CASSSTREPRTSPLHF. DNA for the CDR3: TGTGCCAGCAGCTCGACAAGGGAGCCCAGGACTTCACCCCTCCACTTT.

This chain's CDR3 is CASSQLAGNYNEQFF. The CDR3 DNA sequence: TGTGCCAGCAGCCAGCTAGCGGGAAACTACAATGAGCAGTTCTTC. V and J are TRBV14 and TRBJ2-1; 9 bases align to TRBD2. CDR1 SGHDN and CDR2 FVKESK come from the germline V gene. The J segment lost 3 bases and the V segment lost 3 bases, leaving 3 bases of the junction unmatched. The CDR3 consists of 15 residues.

V usage is TRBV2 and J usage is TRBJ2-7, with 11 bases fitting TRBD2. Germline V gene data show CDR1 as SNHLY and CDR2 as FYNNEI. The CDR3 spans 18 residues. The V gene end was trimmed by 1 base and the J gene end by 1 base; junction bases not matched to a gene: 9. DNA of the CDR3: TGTGCCAGCAGTGAAGGACTAGCGGGGAAGTGGGGATCCTACGAGCAGTACTTC. Translated, it gives CASSEGLAGKWGSYEQYF.

The chain links TRBV12-5 to TRBJ2-3, with TRBD1 matching over 9 bases. The J segment lost 2 bases and the V segment lost 4 bases, leaving 4 bases of the junction unmatched. Germline assignment: CDR1 LGHNT and CDR2 FRNRAP. The CDR3 contains 15 residues. The CDR3 spells CASGSGQGNTDTQYF. The DNA for the CDR3 is TGTGCTAGTGGTTCAGGACAGGGGAACACAGATACGCAGTATTTT.

This clonotype has at least ten counts. The CDR3 coding sequence is TGTGCCAGCAGTCGCCGGGACAGGGGGCTTTTGGGCTATGGCTACACCTTC. As protein: CASSRRDRGLLGYGYTF. The rearrangement links TRBV11-1 to TRBJ1-2; TRBD1 aligns across 12 bases. CDR1 and CDR2 (germline): SGHAT, FQDESV (reference sequence). Trimming cost V 6 bases and J 4 bases; bases outside gene matches: 12. The CDR3 has 17 amino acids.

There are many counts of this clonotype. The J gene is TRBJ1-6, the V gene TRBV20-1; D gene unclear. This CDR3 is 14 amino acids long. Trimming removed 1 base at V and 9 bases at J, with 13 bases between. Germline V gives CDR1 DFQATT, CDR2 SNEGSKA (reference sequence). The CDR3 coding sequence is TGCAGTGCTAGAGTCGGCAGTTCTTCTTCACCCCTCCACTTT. Its translation is CSARVGSSSSPLHF.

The V and J genes are TRBV11-3 and TRBJ2-6; either TRBD1 or TRBD2 may fit D (6 bases each). Germline values: CDR1 SGHNT, CDR2 YENEEA. The CDR3 contains 13 residues. The germline V and J ends were trimmed by 3 bases and 12 bases, with 12 bases remaining between them. CDR3 bases: TGTGCCAGCAGCTTGAAACAGGGAGGCGTCCTGACTTTC. Translating it yields CASSLKQGGVLTF.

This clonotype was seen ten or more times. The chain recombines TRBV10-3 with TRBJ2-7; D unresolved. Germline assignment: CDR1 ENHRY and CDR2 SYGVKD. The CDR3 is 13 amino acids. V was clipped by 3 bases and J by 2 bases, with 8 bases between them. CDR3 amino acids: CAISDGQTYEQYF. The CDR3, as DNA: TGTGCCATCAGTGACGGCCAAACCTACGAGCAGTACTTC.

A word on this clonotype: A much larger clone is a single base away; this may be a read error. The chain is built from TRBV24-1 and TRBJ2-1; TRBD2 aligns across 9 bases. Germline values: CDR1 KGHDR, CDR2 SFDVKD. Trimming took 5 bases from V and 8 from J; bases not matched to a gene: 15. This CDR3 is built from 17 residues. CDR3 nucleotide sequence: TGTGCCACCAGTGCTTACTCTGCGGGAGGGCCTCGTGATGAGCAGTTCTTC. The encoded protein is CATSAYSAGGPRDEQFF.

A few counts support this clonotype. The chain has TRBV10-2 and TRBJ2-5, with D possibly being TRBD1 or TRBD2 (5 bases each). The CDR3 totals 15 residues. Trimming removed 3 bases at V and 2 bases at J, with 13 bases between. Germline values: CDR1 WSHSY, CDR2 SAAADI. The CDR3 sequence: CASSETGTAQETQYF. The CDR3 nucleotides read TGCGCCAGCAGTGAAACGGGGACGGCACAAGAGACCCAGTACTTC.

The sample holds a few counts of this clonotype. The CDR3, as DNA: TGTGCCAGCAGCCTCGCTAGGGCGAGTGACTACACCTTC. It specifies CASSLARASDYTF. V and J are TRBV12-3 or TRBV12-4 and TRBJ1-2; D remains ambiguous. Trimming took 6 bases from V and 10 from J, leaving 18 bases between them. CDR3 size: 13 residues.

The chain has TRBV15 and TRBJ1-2; possibly TRBD1 for D (5 bases). The V end was cut by 4 bases, the J end by 2 bases, with 11 bases between. Germline V gene data show CDR1 as LNHNV and CDR2 as YYDKDF (reference sequence). This CDR3 has 14 residues. CDR3 amino acids: CATSKGHLNYGYTF. The CDR3 nucleotides are TGTGCCACCAGCAAAGGACACTTGAACTATGGCTACACCTTC.

The table lists this clonotype with many counts. The chain employs TRBV5-1 and TRBJ2-1; 13 positions match TRBD2. Germline V gene data show CDR1 as SGHRS and CDR2 as YFSETQ. V shed 4 bases and J 7 bases; nucleotides not matched to a gene: 8. There are 16 residues in the CDR3. Here the CDR3 reads CASSPGLAGVTNEQFF. CDR3 sequence (DNA): TGCGCCAGCAGCCCCGGACTAGCGGGAGTAACGAATGAGCAGTTCTTC.

This clonotype was counted many times. The chain has TRBV24-1 and TRBJ2-3; D unresolved. This CDR3 is 14 amino acids long. Germline CDR1 reads KGHDR; CDR2 reads SFDVKD. V lost 3 bases to trimming and J lost 6 bases, with 12 bases between them. CDR3 DNA sequence: TGTGCCACCAGTGATAGAGTGCCCTTGGATACGCAGTATTTT. It is translated as CATSDRVPLDTQYF.

This clonotype was seen many times. The V gene is TRBV7-3, the J gene TRBJ2-2; TRBD2 matches 10 bases. CDR1 and CDR2 (germline): SGHTA, FQGTGA. The J segment lost 6 bases and the V segment lost 0 bases, leaving 7 bases of the junction unmatched. The CDR3 sequence is 17 residues long. CDR3 loop: CASSLTGLANTAGELFF. The CDR3 DNA follows: TGTGCCAGCAGCTTAACGGGACTAGCGAATACTGCCGGGGAGCTGTTTTTT.

This clonotype was seen a few times. This chain joins TRBV7-3 and TRBJ2-3; TRBD1 might be the D (6 bases). The CDR3 length is 15 residues. Per germline, CDR1 SGHTA and CDR2 FQGTGA. V dropped 5 bases and J dropped 0 bases, with 12 bases sitting between them. CDR3 DNA sequence: TGTGCCAGCAGCCGGACAGCCGCTAGCACAGATACGCAGTATTTT. Residues: CASSRTAASTDTQYF. The full variable domain, completed using reference TRBV7-3 and TRBJ2-3, is GAGVSQTPSNKVTEKGKYVELRCDPISGHTALYWYRQSLGQGPEFLIYFQGTGAADDSGLPNDRFFAVRPEGSVSTLKIQRTERGDSAVYLCASSRTAASTDTQYFGPGTRLTVL.